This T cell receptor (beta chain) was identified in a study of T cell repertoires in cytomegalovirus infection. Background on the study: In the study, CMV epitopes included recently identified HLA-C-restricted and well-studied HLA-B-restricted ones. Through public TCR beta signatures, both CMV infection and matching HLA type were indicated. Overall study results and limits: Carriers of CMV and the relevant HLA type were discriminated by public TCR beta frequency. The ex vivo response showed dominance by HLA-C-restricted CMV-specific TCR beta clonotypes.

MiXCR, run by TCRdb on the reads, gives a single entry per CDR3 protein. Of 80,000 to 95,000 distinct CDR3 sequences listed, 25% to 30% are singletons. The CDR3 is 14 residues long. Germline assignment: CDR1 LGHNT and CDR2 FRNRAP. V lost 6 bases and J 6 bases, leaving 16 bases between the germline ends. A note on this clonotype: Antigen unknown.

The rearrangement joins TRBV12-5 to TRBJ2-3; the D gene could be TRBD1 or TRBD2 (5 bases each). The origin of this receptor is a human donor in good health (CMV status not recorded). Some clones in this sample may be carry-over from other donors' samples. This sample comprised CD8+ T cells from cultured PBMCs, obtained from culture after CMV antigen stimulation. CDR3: CASGPGPGSDTQYF. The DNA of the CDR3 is TGTGCTAGTGGACCAGGGCCAGGGAGTGATACGCAGTATTTT.